Each of the 22 T cell receptor beta chains below was sequenced from the same sample in a study of beta chain features in type 1 diabetes. Expressed TCRB transcripts were sequenced, since all the RNA that had been isolated was reverse transcribed. Sequencing used immunoSEQ multiplex PCR; TCRdb keeps in-frame clones, though not all of them. The repertoire includes hundreds of thousands of clones, 15% to 20% of them detected once, and 0.02% to 0.03% sits in the top ten. Sequencing input: naive CD4+ T cells from blood. The receptors here all came from a young woman in good health.

The chain recombines TRBV6-1 with TRBJ2-7; D ambiguous. V dropped 0 bases and J dropped 7 bases, with 10 bases sitting between them. The CDR3 runs to 13 residues. Germline CDR1 reads MNHNS; CDR2 reads SASEGT. The CDR3 bases are TGTGCCAGCAGTGAAGCACAAAAGGGAGAGCAGTACTTC. It encodes CASSEAQKGEQYF.

The table lists this clone with a few counts. Other DNA sequences in the same sample also yield this CDR3. This chain connects TRBV5-6 to TRBJ2-2; the match to TRBD2 covers 8 bases. Germline V gene data show CDR1 as SGHDT and CDR2 as YYEEEE. Germline trimming cut 0 bases from V and 5 bases from J; bases unmatched to any gene: 3. This CDR3 has 15 amino acids. The DNA for the CDR3 is TGTGCCAGCAGCTTGGTGGCGGGAGGTACCGGGGAGCTGTTTTTT. Protein product: CASSLVAGGTGELFF.

The table lists this clone with a few counts. CDR3 loop: CASSTKRGDSYNEQFF. In nucleotides, the CDR3 is TGTGCCAGCAGTACGAAGCGGGGGGACTCCTACAATGAGCAGTTCTTC. This chain links TRBV6-6 with TRBJ2-1; 9 bases agree with TRBD2. CDR1 and CDR2 (germline): MNHNY, SVGAGI (reference sequence). The junction had 5 bases not matched to a gene; V was cut back by 5 bases and J by 0 bases. This CDR3 is 16 amino acids long.

This clone was counted a few times. DNA for the CDR3: TGTGCCAGCAGTAAACCATTTGGCGGGGAGCTGTTTTTT. Translation: CASSKPFGGELFF. This rearrangement joins TRBV27 to TRBJ2-2; D gene unclear. Trimming left V 5 bases short and J 7 bases short, with 11 bases between. The CDR3 runs 13 residues. Per germline, CDR1 MNHEY and CDR2 SMNVEV (reference sequence).

There are a few counts of this clone. The genes are TRBV14 and TRBJ2-5; D remains ambiguous. Germline V lookup: CDR1 SGHDN, CDR2 FVKESK. This CDR3 contains 13 residues. V shed 4 bases and J shed 7 bases, with 13 bases lying between them. The chain's CDR3 is CASSPEPGRTQYF. CDR3 coding DNA: TGTGCCAGCAGCCCGGAACCCGGTCGGACCCAGTACTTC.

The chain carries TRBV7-9 and TRBJ1-5; no firm D call. V was pared by 4 bases and J by 3 bases, with 10 bases between. The CDR3 extends over 14 amino acids. The germline V gene has CDR1 SEHNR and CDR2 FQNEAQ (reference sequence). The CDR3 nucleotides are TGTGCCAGCAGCTCGGACGGCCCCAATCAGCCCCAGCATTTT. Translating it yields CASSSDGPNQPQHF. Combining the CDR3 with reference TRBV7-9 and TRBJ1-5 gives the whole variable domain DTGVSQNPRHKITKRGQNVTFRCDPISEHNRLYWYRQTLGQGPEFLTYFQNEAQLEKSRLLSDRFSAERPKGSFSTLEIQRTEQGDSAMYLCASSSDGPNQPQHFGDGTRLSIL.

The sample holds a few counts of this clone. J is TRBJ2-5 and V is TRBV28; D uncertain. CDR1 MDHEN and CDR2 SYDVKM come from the germline V gene. The CDR3 runs 12 residues. Trimming left V 6 bases short and J 7 bases short, with 12 bases between. CDR3 sequence: CASSPEFATQYF. The CDR3 DNA sequence: TGTGCCAGCAGCCCGGAATTTGCGACCCAGTACTTC.

This chain connects TRBV9 to TRBJ2-3; TRBD2 agrees at 10 bases. There are 15 residues in the CDR3. V lost 4 bases and J lost 2; bases outside the gene matches: 4. Germline V CDR1 and CDR2: SGDLS, YYNGEE. The CDR3 reads CASSFSGRHTDTQYF. CDR3 DNA sequence: TGTGCCAGCAGCTTTAGCGGGAGGCACACAGATACGCAGTATTTT.

The chain is built from TRBV7-6 and TRBJ2-7; D might be TRBD2 (6 bases). This CDR3 contains 15 residues. Germline V gene lookup returns CDR1 SGHVS and CDR2 FNYEAQ. Trimming took 1 base from V and 7 from J, leaving 17 bases between them. The CDR3 coding sequence is TGTGCCAGCAGCTTAGGTTCTACCCCCGCGGGAGAGCAGTACTTC. Protein sequence: CASSLGSTPAGEQYF.

The chain couples TRBV29-1 to TRBJ1-2, with 7 bases lining up with TRBD1. The CDR3 contains 13 residues. The trim removed 7 bases at V and 4 bases at J, leaving 9 bases unmatched. In germline, CDR1 is SQVTM, CDR2 ANQGSEA. The chain's CDR3 is CSAGTVGAYGYTF. CDR3 coding DNA: TGCAGCGCCGGGACAGTCGGGGCCTATGGCTACACCTTC.

V usage is TRBV5-6 and J usage is TRBJ1-2; no clear D gene. Germline CDR1 and CDR2: SGHDT and YYEEEE. Trimming removed 3 bases at V and 7 bases at J, with 10 bases between. The CDR3 runs to 12 residues. CDR3 residues: CASSWGKAGYTF. CDR3 bases: TGTGCCAGCAGCTGGGGTAAAGCTGGCTACACCTTC.

This clone was counted between two and nine times. V usage is TRBV5-1 and J usage is TRBJ2-1; TRBD2 matches at 7 bases. The CDR3 extends over 15 amino acids. Germline V gives CDR1 SGHRS, CDR2 YFSETQ. Unmatched junction bases numbered 9, after V lost 0 bases and J lost 9 bases. This CDR3 is CASSLVGLVRGEQFF. CDR3 sequence (DNA): TGCGCCAGCAGCTTGGTAGGACTAGTGAGGGGTGAGCAGTTCTTC. The full variable domain, completed using reference TRBV5-1 and TRBJ2-1, is KAGVTQTPRYLIKTRGQQVTLSCSPISGHRSVSWYQQTPGQGLQFLFEYFSETQRNKGNFPGRFSGRQFSNSRSEMNVSTLELGDSALYLCASSLVGLVRGEQFFGPGTRLTVL.

This clone was counted only a few times. This sequence joins TRBV6-6 and TRBJ1-5; D is ambiguous. Germline V gene sequence: CDR1 MNHNY, CDR2 SVGAGI (reference sequence). V lost 8 bases and J lost 6, with 8 bases in between. This CDR3 is built from 11 residues. CDR3 protein: CASRSSQPQHF. CDR3 nucleotide sequence: TGTGCCAGCCGCTCAAGTCAGCCCCAGCATTTT.

The rearrangement links TRBV20-1 to TRBJ1-1; D call uncertain. Germline assignment: CDR1 DFQATT and CDR2 SNEGSKA (reference sequence). This CDR3 contains 11 residues. Trimming cost V 5 bases and J 8 bases, with 12 bases left between them. Written as DNA, the CDR3 is TGCAGTGCTGCCCTGATGGGGGAAGCTTTCTTT. This gives the protein CSAALMGEAFF.

The genes are TRBV10-2 and TRBJ2-7; tentative D call: TRBD2 (6 bases). V lost 4 bases and J lost 2, with 12 bases in between. The CDR3 length is 14 residues. CDR1 WSHSY and CDR2 SAAADI come from the germline V gene. Here the CDR3 reads CASSGAGSTYEQYF. The CDR3 DNA sequence: TGCGCCAGCAGTGGGGCGGGGAGCACCTACGAGCAGTACTTC.

This sequence joins TRBV6-1 and TRBJ2-6, with 10 positions matching TRBD1. The CDR3 covers 15 residues. With 8 bases clipped from V and 0 bases from J, the junction kept 1 base outside the gene matches. Germline V CDR1 and CDR2: MNHNS, SASEGT. CDR3 nucleotides: TGTGCCAGCCGGGACAGGGGCTCTGGGGCCAACGTCCTGACTTTC. Translating it yields CASRDRGSGANVLTF.

This clone was counted only a few times. The chain links TRBV7-8 to TRBJ2-7, with 9 bases identical to TRBD2. Germline loops: CDR1 SGHVS, CDR2 FQNEAQ. The CDR3 has 15 amino acids. V was pared by 1 base and J by 3 bases, with 4 bases of the junction left unmatched. The CDR3 DNA reads TGTGCCAGCAGCTTAGAGGCGGGAGGGAGCTACGAGCAGTACTTC. Protein: CASSLEAGGSYEQYF.

This clone has more than one count but fewer than ten. The chain is built from TRBV10-3 and TRBJ2-3, with a tentative D call TRBD2 (7 bases). The CDR3 contains 16 residues. CDR1 and CDR2 from the germline V gene are ENHRY and SYGVKD. Trimming took 3 bases from V and 0 from J, leaving 13 bases between them. CDR3 loop: CAISERGGPSTDTQYF. The CDR3 nucleotides read TGTGCCATCAGTGAAAGGGGGGGACCAAGCACAGATACGCAGTATTTT.

This clone has only a few counts. This specimen includes other DNA sequences encoding the same CDR3. The chain uses TRBV7-9 and TRBJ1-1, with D unresolved. The CDR3 is made up of 11 amino acids. From germline, CDR1 is SEHNR and CDR2 FQNEAQ (reference sequence). The V end lost 3 bases, the J end lost 3 bases, and 2 bases lay between the germline ends. The CDR3 nucleotides are TGTGCCAGCAGCTTCCACACTGAAGCTTTCTTT. As protein: CASSFHTEAFF.

The rearrangement links TRBV6-6 to TRBJ2-7, with unresolved D. The V end was cut by 2 bases, the J end by 6 bases, with 2 bases between. From germline, CDR1 is MNHNY and CDR2 SVGAGI (reference sequence). This CDR3 has 10 residues. The CDR3 is CASSYPEQYF. The CDR3 DNA reads as TGTGCCAGCAGTTACCCCGAGCAGTACTTC.

This sequence joins TRBV28 and TRBJ2-7; 14 nucleotides agree with TRBD2. The J segment lost 4 bases and the V segment lost 6 bases, leaving 5 bases of the junction unmatched. Per the germline V gene, CDR1 is MDHEN and CDR2 is SYDVKM. This CDR3 has 15 residues. The CDR3 DNA is TGTGCCAGCAGCCGGGGACTAGCGGGAGTGTACGAGCAGTACTTC. It is translated as CASSRGLAGVYEQYF.

This clone has a handful of counts. Within the sample, other DNA sequences also encode this same CDR3. This chain joins TRBV2 and TRBJ2-3; D uncertain. The CDR3 extends over 14 amino acids. V was trimmed by 0 bases and J by 0 bases, leaving 4 bases between them. Germline V gene sequence: CDR1 SNHLY, CDR2 FYNNEI. CDR3 sequence: CASSEAGSTDTQYF. The CDR3 DNA reads as TGTGCCAGCAGTGAAGCGGGGAGCACAGATACGCAGTATTTT.